The rows below give T cell receptor beta chains drawn from one sample of a study of human T cells and chemical hapten exposure. TCRdb re-analysed the RACE reads in MiXCR, keeping a single row per CDR3 protein. The sample includes around 60,000 distinct CDR3 sequences, around 7% of them seen just once. Sequencing used whole blood, obtained in connection with sensitization to the hapten diphenylcyclopropenone (DPC). Receptors were obtained from a woman aged 30 to 39 with alopecia areata. Some clones in this sample may be carry-over from other donors' samples. Each CDR3 is given with its conserved first and last residue. Fields, in order: J gene, D gene, V gene, clone size, CDR3 DNA, CDR3 protein. The D gene is left open where the match is weak. Part of the rows lack a size; the others show once, few, many or a class for expanded clones.

TRBJ2-7	-	TRBV10-3	many	TGTGCCATCAGTGAGTCAGGGGGGGGACTCTACGAGCAGTACTTC	CAISESGGGLYEQYF
TRBJ2-7	-	TRBV12-3/TRBV12-4	many	TGTGCCAGCAGTCCGCTGGGGGGAAACTCCTACGAGCAGTACTTC	CASSPLGGNSYEQYF
TRBJ2-1	TRBD1	TRBV7-9	few	TGTGCCAGCAGCTTAGGGCAGGGGGATTTTACAAATGAGCAGTTCTTC	CASSLGQGDFTNEQFF
TRBJ2-1	-	TRBV7-2	-	TGTGCCAGCAGCTTAGGACGAGCTAATGAGCAGTTCTTC	CASSLGRANEQFF
TRBJ1-1	-	TRBV29-1	many	TGCAGCGTTGAAGATTGGGGGGATAATGGGGGCACTGAAGCTTTCTTT	CSVEDWGDNGGTEAFF
TRBJ1-1	TRBD1	TRBV3-1	many	TGTGCCAGCAGCCGACGCGCTCTTGGACAGGGCGTTGTCGGGATCACTGAAGCTTTCTTT	CASSRRALGQGVVGITEAFF
TRBJ1-5	-	TRBV12-3/TRBV12-4	many	TGTGCCAGCAGTTTAGCCGGTCAGCCCCAGCATTTT	CASSLAGQPQHF
TRBJ1-5	-	TRBV15	-	TGTGCCACCAGCAGAGATGGCCCCCCTACAGATAGCAATCAGCCCCAGCATTTT	CATSRDGPPTDSNQPQHF
TRBJ1-6	-	TRBV10-3	-	TGTGCCATCAGTGAGTCACCAGGGGTTAATTCACCCCTCCACTTT	CAISESPGVNSPLHF
TRBJ1-1	-	TRBV30	many	TGTGCCTGGAGAGGAGAGGCTCTTATGAACACTGAAGCTTTCTTT	CAWRGEALMNTEAFF
TRBJ1-2	TRBD1	TRBV4-2	many	TGTGCCAGCAGCCAAGAACTGTATTACAGGGGGAACTATGGCTACACCTTC	CASSQELYYRGNYGYTF
TRBJ2-1	-	TRBV7-7	many	TGTGCTAGCAGCTTAGAGGGCTACCCGAGCTCCTACAATGAGCAGTTCTTC	CASSLEGYPSSYNEQFF
TRBJ1-1	-	TRBV7-8	-	TGTGCCAGCAGCCAATTCCCCCCCAGGGACATGAACACTGAAGCTTTCTTT	CASSQFPPRDMNTEAFF
TRBJ1-1	-	TRBV7-9	many	TGTGCCAGCAGTATACAGGGTTTCACTGAAGCTTTCTTT	CASSIQGFTEAFF
TRBJ1-1	-	TRBV7-9	many	TGTGCCAGCAGCTTAGACCGTCTCGGCCAGGGGCTAACTGAAGCTTTCTTT	CASSLDRLGQGLTEAFF
TRBJ2-3	-	TRBV10-1	many	TGCGCCAGCAGTAACGACAATACAGATACGCAGTATTTT	CASSNDNTDTQYF
TRBJ2-7	-	TRBV5-6	many	TGTGCCAGCAGCTTGGGTTCGCAGGGGGGCTACGAGCAGTACTTC	CASSLGSQGGYEQYF
TRBJ1-1	TRBD1	TRBV20-1	few	TGCAGTGCCGAGGACAGGGTTGCCATGAACACTGAAGCTTTCTTT	CSAEDRVAMNTEAFF
TRBJ2-7	TRBD2	TRBV6-5	many	TGTGCCAGCAGTTACACTAGCGGGGCCGACTCCTACGAGCAGTACTTC	CASSYTSGADSYEQYF
TRBJ2-5	-	TRBV5-1	-	TGCGCCAGCAGCCGCGATAAGACGGAGGCCCAAAAGACCCAGTACTTC	CASSRDKTEAQKTQYF
TRBJ1-1	TRBD1	TRBV15	many	TGTGCCACCAGCAGAGATAGATCCGGGACAGAGTTCTTT	CATSRDRSGTEFF
TRBJ2-7	TRBD1	TRBV7-9	-	TGTGCCAGCAGCCATACCGGGACAGGGGGGTACGAGCAGTACTTC	CASSHTGTGGYEQYF
TRBJ1-2	TRBD1	TRBV6-6	many	TGTGCCAGCTGGACGGGGACAGGGAATGGCTACACCTTC	CASWTGTGNGYTF
TRBJ2-3	-	TRBV6-1	few	TGTGCCAGCAGTGAAGCCGACCGACAGCCCACAGATACGCAGTATTTT	CASSEADRQPTDTQYF
TRBJ2-1	-	TRBV6-2/TRBV6-3	-	TGTGCCACCATGGACATTACCTCCTACAATGAGCAGTTCTTC	CATMDITSYNEQFF
TRBJ1-6	-	TRBV6-5	many	TGTGCCAGCAGTTACTCAAGGGTAGGGGATTCACCCCTCCACTTT	CASSYSRVGDSPLHF
TRBJ1-6	-	TRBV3-1	few	TGTGCCAGCAGCCAAGCCACAGGGACCTACAGAAATTCACCCCTCCACTTT	CASSQATGTYRNSPLHF
TRBJ2-7	TRBD1	TRBV7-3	many	TGTGCCAGCAGCTCGGGACAGGGGCCGGGGGAGCAGTACTTC	CASSSGQGPGEQYF
TRBJ1-6	-	TRBV20-1	-	TGCAGTGCTAGACAGTTGAATTCACCCCTCCACTTT	CSARQLNSPLHF
TRBJ2-3	-	TRBV28	many	TGTGCCAGCAGTTTAGGAGGGGCCGGGGGTACGCAGTATTTT	CASSLGGAGGTQYF
TRBJ2-4	TRBD1	TRBV5-1	many	TGCGCCAGCAGCCGGGACAGTCTAGCCAAAAACATTCAGTACTTC	CASSRDSLAKNIQYF
TRBJ2-3	TRBD2	TRBV20-1	many	TGCAGTGCTAGTCTAACCCTAGCGGGGGGGACTGGTACGCAGTATTTT	CSASLTLAGGTGTQYF
TRBJ1-1	-	TRBV30	many	TGTGCCTGGAGTGTCACGAACCTGAACACTGAAGCTTTCTTT	CAWSVTNLNTEAFF
TRBJ2-1	TRBD2	TRBV18	few	TGTGCCAGCTCACCAGGCCTAGCGGGGGTTGAGCAGTTCTTC	CASSPGLAGVEQFF
TRBJ2-1	-	TRBV3-1	-	TGTGCCAGCAGCCAAGATCCCCCGGGAAGCTCCTACAATGAGCAGTTCTTC	CASSQDPPGSSYNEQFF
TRBJ1-4	-	TRBV6-5	many	TGTGCCAGCAGTTATCTCACCAGGGAAAAACTGTTTTTT	CASSYLTREKLFF
TRBJ2-3	-	TRBV5-8	-	TGTGCCAGCAGCCGCGGCAGGGGCGGGGGCACAGATACGCAGTATTTT	CASSRGRGGGTDTQYF
TRBJ2-2	-	TRBV19	many	TGTGCCAGTAGTATTTGGGACAAAAACACCGGGGAGCTGTTTTTT	CASSIWDKNTGELFF
TRBJ2-3	TRBD2	TRBV12-5	many	TGTGCTAGTTCCCCCTTAGCGGGGACGCAGTATTTT	CASSPLAGTQYF
TRBJ2-5	-	TRBV20-1	many	TGCAGTGCTAGCGGGGGATGGGGCCAAGAGACCCAGTACTTC	CSASGGWGQETQYF
TRBJ1-3	-	TRBV30	many	TGTGCCTGGAGTCTCGCGGGATCAAACTCTGGAAACACCATATATTTT	CAWSLAGSNSGNTIYF
TRBJ2-1	-	TRBV29-1	many	TGCAGCGTTGAATTGGACTATAACAATGAGCAGTTCTTC	CSVELDYNNEQFF
TRBJ1-1	-	TRBV29-1	many	TGCAGTGTCACAGGGACGGAGCTTATGAACACTGAAGCTTTCTTT	CSVTGTELMNTEAFF
TRBJ2-3	-	TRBV2	many	TGTGCCAGCAGTGAAGGACTGGGGGACACAGATACGCAGTATTTT	CASSEGLGDTDTQYF
TRBJ1-2	-	TRBV2	few	TGTGCCAGCAGTTTCGGCCCGGCTTTCGGCTACACCTTC	CASSFGPAFGYTF